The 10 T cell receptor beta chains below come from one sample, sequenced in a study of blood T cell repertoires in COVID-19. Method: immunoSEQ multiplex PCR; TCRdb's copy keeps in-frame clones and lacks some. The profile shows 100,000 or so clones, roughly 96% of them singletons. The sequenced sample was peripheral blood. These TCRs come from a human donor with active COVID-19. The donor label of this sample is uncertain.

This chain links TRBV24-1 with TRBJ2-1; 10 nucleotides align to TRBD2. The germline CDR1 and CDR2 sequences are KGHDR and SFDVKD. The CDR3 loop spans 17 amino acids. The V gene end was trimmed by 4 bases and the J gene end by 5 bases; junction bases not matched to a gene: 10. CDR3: CATSDPRTSGPNNEQFF. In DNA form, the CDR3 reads TGTGCCACCAGTGACCCCCGGACTAGCGGACCCAACAATGAGCAGTTCTTC.

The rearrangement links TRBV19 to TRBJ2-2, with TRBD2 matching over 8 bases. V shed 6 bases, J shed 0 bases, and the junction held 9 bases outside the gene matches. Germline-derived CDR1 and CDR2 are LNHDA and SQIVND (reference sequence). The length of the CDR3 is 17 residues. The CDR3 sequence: CASRGPAGDANTGELFF. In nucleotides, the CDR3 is TGTGCCAGTAGGGGCCCAGCGGGAGACGCGAACACCGGGGAGCTGTTTTTT.

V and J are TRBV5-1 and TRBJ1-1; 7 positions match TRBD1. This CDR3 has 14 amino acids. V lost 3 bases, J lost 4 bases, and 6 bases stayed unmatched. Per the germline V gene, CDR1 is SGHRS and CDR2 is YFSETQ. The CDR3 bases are TGCGCCAGCAGCTCCCCAGGGGGACGCACTGAAGCTTTCTTT. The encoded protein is CASSSPGGRTEAFF.

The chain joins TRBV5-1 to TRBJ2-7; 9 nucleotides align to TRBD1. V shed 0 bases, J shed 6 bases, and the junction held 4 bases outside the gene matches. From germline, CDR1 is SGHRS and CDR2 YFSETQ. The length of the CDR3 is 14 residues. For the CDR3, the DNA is TGCGCCAGCAGCTTGGAGGGACAGGGAACCGAGCAGTACTTC. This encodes CASSLEGQGTEQYF.

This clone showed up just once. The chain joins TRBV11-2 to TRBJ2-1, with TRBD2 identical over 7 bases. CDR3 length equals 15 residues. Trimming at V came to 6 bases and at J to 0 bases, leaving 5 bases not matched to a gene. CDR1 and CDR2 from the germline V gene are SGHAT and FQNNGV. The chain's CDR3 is CASRPTSSSYNEQFF. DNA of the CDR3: TGTGCCAGCAGACCGACTAGCAGCTCCTACAATGAGCAGTTCTTC. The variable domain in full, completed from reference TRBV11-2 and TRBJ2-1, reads EAGVAQSPRYKIIEKRQSVAFWCNPISGHATLYWYQQILGQGPKLLIQFQNNGVVDDSQLPKDRFSAERLKGVDSTLKIQPAKLEDSAVYLCASRPTSSSYNEQFFGPGTRLTVL.

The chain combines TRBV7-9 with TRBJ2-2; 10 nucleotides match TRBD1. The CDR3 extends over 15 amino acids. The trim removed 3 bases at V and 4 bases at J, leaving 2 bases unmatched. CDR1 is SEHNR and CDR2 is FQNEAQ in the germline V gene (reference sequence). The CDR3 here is CASSFRDRGTGELFF. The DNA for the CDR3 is TGTGCCAGCAGCTTCCGGGACAGGGGCACCGGGGAGCTGTTTTTT.

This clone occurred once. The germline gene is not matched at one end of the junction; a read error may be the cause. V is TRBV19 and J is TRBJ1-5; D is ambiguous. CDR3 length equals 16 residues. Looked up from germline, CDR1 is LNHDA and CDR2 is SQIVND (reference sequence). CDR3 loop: CASSSSGNDLVQPQHF. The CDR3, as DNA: TGTGCAAGTAGTTCTTCGGGGAATGATTTGGTTCAGCCCCAGCATTTT. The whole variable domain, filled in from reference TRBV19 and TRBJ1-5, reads DGGITQSPKYLFRKEGQNVTLSCEQNLNHDAMYWYRQDPGQGLRLIYYSQIVNDFQKGDIAEGYSVSREKKESFPLTVTSAQKNPTAFYLCASSSSGNDLVQPQHFGDGTRLSIL.

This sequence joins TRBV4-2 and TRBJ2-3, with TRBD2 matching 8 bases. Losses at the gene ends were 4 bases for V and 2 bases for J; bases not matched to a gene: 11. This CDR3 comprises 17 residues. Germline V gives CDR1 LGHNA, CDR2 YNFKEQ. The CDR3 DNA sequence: TGTGCCAGCAGCCGCGGGGAGGGTAGCGGGGACACAGATACGCAGTATTTT. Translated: CASSRGEGSGDTDTQYF.

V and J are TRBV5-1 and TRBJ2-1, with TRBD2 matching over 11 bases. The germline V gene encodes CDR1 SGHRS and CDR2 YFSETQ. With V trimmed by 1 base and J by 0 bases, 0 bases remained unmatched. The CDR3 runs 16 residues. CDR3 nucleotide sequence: TGCGCCAGCAGCTTGACTAGCGGGAGCTCCTACAATGAGCAGTTCTTC. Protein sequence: CASSLTSGSSYNEQFF.

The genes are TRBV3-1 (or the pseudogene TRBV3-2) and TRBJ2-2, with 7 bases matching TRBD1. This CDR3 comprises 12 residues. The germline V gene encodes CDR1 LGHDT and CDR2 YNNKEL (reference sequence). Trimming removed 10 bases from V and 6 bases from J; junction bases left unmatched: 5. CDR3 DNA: TGTGCCACACGACAGGGTCCCGGGGAGCTGTTTTTT. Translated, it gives CATRQGPGELFF.